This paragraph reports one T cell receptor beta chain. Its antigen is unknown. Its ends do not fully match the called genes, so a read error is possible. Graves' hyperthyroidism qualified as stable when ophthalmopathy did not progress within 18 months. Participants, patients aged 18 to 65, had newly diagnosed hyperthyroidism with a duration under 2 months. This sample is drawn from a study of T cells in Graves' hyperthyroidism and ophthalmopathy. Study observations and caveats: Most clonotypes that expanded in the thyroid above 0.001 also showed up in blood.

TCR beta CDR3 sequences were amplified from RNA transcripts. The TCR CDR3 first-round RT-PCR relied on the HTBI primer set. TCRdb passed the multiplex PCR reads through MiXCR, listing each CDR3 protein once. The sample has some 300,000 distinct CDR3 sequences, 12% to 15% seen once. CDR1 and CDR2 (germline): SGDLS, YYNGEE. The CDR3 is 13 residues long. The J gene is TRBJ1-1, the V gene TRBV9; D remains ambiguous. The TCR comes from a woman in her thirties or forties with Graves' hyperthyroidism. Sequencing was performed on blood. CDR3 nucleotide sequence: TGTGGCAGCAGCGTTAGCCCAGCCACTGAAGCTTTCTTT. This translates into CGSSVSPATEAFF.